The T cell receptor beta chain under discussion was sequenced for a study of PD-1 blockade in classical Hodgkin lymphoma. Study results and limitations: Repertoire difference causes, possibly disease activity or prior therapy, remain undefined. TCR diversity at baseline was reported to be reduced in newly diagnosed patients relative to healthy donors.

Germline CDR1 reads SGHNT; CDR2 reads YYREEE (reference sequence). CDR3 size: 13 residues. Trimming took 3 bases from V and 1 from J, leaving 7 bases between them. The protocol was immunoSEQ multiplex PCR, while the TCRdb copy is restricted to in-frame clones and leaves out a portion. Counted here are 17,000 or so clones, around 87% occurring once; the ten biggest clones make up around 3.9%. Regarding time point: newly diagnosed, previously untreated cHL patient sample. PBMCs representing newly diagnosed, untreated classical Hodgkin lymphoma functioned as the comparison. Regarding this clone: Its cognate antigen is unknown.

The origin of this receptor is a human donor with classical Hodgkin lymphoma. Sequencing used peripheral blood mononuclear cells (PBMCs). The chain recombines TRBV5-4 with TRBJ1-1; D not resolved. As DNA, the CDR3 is TGTGCCAGCAGCTCCCTGGGGAACACTGAAGCTTTCTTT. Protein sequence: CASSSLGNTEAFF.